This TCR beta chain was captured in a study of blood T cell repertoires in COVID-19. This clone appeared once. V lost 10 bases to trimming and J lost 7 bases, with 14 bases between them. Germline CDR1 is MNHEY and CDR2 is SMNVEV (reference sequence). The CDR3 is 12 amino acids. TCRdb keeps only in-frame clones here, not all; method: immunoSEQ multiplex PCR. This table holds roughly 450,000 clones, less than 95% found once. Across fewer than 25 US areas, participants ranged in age from about 18 to 100 years. Cohorts were based on clinical histories the participants reported. Donors of Cohort 3 who recovered were those that had two negative PCRs, clearance, or symptom resolution.

V and J are TRBV27 and TRBJ1-5; D ambiguous. Sequenced sample: PBMCs or T cells enriched from blood (not recorded which). This receptor was identified in a man aged 18 to 30 who had recovered from COVID-19. This CDR3 is CATKTEGQPQHF. In nucleotides, the CDR3 is TGTGCCACCAAAACAGAGGGCCAGCCCCAGCATTTT.